This is a list of T cell receptor beta chains from one sample in a study of preoperative IRX-2 immunotherapy in early breast cancer. The table came from immunoSEQ multiplex PCR; TCRdb's copy has only in-frame clones and leaves some out. Altogether roughly 62,000 clones are present, around 94% being singletons, with the ten largest covering under 2%. This specimen was taken from a patient treated with IRX-2 immunotherapy. The receptor source for this set is a human donor with breast cancer. CDR3s include the opening cysteine and the closing phenylalanine or tryptophan. The size of a clone is reported for some rows only, either as once, few or many, or as a class for expanded clones.

TRBJ1-5 | NA | 12 | TRBV28 | CASKPGHQPQHF
TRBJ2-1 | NA | 17 | TRBV18 | CASSPIGGRGSYNEQFF
TRBJ2-7 | once | 16 | TRBV9 | CASSVAAGLAPYEQYF
TRBJ2-7 | NA | 14 | TRBV9 | CASALGGEGYEQYF
TRBJ2-1 | NA | 14 | TRBV2 | CASSDQGAYNEQFF
TRBJ1-5 | NA | 14 | TRBV12-5 | CASGSGESNQPQHF
TRBJ2-1 | NA | 13 | TRBV27 | CASTKGDYNEQFF
TRBJ2-1 | NA | 17 | TRBV28 | CASSLGSGGLIHDEQFF
TRBJ2-3 | NA | 13 | TRBV27 | CASRTERTGRQYF
TRBJ2-2 | NA | 15 | TRBV6-5 | CASSYDPSNTGELFF
TRBJ2-7 | NA | 12 | TRBV5-5 | CASSPPGDEQYF
TRBJ2-5 | NA | 14 | TRBV2 | CASSETQIQETQYF
TRBJ2-7 | NA | 15 | TRBV5-1 | CASSTGSSGSYEQYF
TRBJ1-2 | once | 16 | TRBV6-6 | CASSYPARQGKGGYTF
TRBJ2-1 | NA | 15 | TRBV5-4 | CASSSVGTSYNEQFF
TRBJ1-1 | NA | 14 | TRBV15 | CATSRDLRHTEAFF